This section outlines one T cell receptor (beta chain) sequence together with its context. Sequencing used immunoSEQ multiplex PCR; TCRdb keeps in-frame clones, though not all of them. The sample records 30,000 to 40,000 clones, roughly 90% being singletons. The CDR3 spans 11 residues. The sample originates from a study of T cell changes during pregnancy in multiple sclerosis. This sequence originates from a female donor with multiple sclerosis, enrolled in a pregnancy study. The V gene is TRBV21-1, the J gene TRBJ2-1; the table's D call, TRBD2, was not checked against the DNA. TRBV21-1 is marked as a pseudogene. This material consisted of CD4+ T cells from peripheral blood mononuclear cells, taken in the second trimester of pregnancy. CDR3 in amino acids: CAITTGGEQFF. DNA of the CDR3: TGTGCCATAACGACGGGAGGTGAGCAGTTCTTC.